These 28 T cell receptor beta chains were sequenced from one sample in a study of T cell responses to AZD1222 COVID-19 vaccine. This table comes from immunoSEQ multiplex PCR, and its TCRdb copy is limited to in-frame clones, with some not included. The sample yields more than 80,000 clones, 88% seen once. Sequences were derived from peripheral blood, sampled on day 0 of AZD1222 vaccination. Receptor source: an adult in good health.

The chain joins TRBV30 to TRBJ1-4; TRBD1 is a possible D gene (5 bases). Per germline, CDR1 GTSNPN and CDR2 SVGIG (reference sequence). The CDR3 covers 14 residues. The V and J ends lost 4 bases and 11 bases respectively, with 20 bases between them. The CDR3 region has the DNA TGTGCCTGGAAGCTCAACAGGCAGACGGGGAAACTGTTTTTT. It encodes CAWKLNRQTGKLFF. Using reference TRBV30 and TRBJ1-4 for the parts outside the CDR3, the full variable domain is SQTIHQWPATLVQPVGSPLSLECTVEGTSNPNLYWYRQAAGRGLQLLFYSVGIGQISSEVPQNLSASRPQDRQFILSSKKLLLSDSGFYLCAWKLNRQTGKLFFGSGTQLSVL.

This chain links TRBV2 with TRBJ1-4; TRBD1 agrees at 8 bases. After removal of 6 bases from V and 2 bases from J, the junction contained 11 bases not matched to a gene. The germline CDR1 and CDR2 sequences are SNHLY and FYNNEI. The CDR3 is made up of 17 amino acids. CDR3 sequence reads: CASRARTGRATNEKLFF. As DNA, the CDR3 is TGTGCCAGCAGGGCTCGGACAGGGAGGGCGACTAATGAAAAACTGTTTTTT.

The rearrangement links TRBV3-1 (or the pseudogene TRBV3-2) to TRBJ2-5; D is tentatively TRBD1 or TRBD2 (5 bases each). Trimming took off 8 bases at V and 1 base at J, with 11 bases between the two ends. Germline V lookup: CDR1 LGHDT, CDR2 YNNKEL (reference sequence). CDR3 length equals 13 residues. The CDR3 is CASQVGGQETQYF. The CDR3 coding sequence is TGTGCCAGCCAGGTTGGGGGCCAAGAGACCCAGTACTTC.

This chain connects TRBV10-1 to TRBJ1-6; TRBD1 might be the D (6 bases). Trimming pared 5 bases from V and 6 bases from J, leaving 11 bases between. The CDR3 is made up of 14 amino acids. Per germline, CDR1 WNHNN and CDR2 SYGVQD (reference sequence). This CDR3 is CASSSTGTNSPLHF. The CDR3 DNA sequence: TGCGCCAGCAGTTCGACAGGAACTAATTCACCCCTCCACTTT.

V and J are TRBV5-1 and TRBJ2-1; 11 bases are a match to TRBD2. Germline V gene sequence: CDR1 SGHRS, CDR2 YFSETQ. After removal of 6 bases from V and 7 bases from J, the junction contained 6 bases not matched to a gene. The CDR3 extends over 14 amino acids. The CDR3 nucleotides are TGCGCCAGCACCGGGACTAGCGGTGGAAATGAGCAGTTCTTC. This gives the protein CASTGTSGGNEQFF.

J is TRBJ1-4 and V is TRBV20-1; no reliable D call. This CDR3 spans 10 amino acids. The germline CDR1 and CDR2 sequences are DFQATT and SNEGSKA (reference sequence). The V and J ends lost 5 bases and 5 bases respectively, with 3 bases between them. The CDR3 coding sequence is TGCAGTGCTGAGAATGAAAAACTGTTTTTT. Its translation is CSAENEKLFF.

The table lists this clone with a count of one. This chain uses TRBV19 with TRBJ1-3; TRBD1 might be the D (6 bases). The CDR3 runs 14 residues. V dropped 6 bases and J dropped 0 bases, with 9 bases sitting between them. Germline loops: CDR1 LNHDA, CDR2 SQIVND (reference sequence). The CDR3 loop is CASRTGGSGNTIYF. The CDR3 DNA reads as TGTGCCAGTAGGACAGGAGGCTCTGGAAACACCATATATTTT.

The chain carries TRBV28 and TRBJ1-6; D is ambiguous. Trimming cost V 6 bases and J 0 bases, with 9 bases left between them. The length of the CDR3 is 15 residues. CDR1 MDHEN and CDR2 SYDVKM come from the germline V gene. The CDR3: CASRALSSYNSPLHF. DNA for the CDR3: TGTGCCAGCAGGGCCTTAAGCTCCTATAATTCACCCCTCCACTTT.

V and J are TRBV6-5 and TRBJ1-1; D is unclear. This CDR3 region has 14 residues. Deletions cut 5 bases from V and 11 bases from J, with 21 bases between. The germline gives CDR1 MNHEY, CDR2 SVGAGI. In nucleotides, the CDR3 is TGTGCCAGCAGTAGTGGGGTCCTCTTCGGCGGGGCTTTCTTT. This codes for CASSSGVLFGGAFF.

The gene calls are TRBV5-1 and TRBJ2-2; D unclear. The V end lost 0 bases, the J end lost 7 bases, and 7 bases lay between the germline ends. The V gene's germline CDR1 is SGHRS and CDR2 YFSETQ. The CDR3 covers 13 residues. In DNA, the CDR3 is TGCGCCAGCAGCTTGGTGGATAACGGGGAGCTGTTTTTT. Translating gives CASSLVDNGELFF.

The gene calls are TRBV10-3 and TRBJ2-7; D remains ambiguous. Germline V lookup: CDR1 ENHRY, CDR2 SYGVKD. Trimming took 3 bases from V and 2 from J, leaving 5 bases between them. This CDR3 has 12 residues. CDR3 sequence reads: CAISDTTYEQYF. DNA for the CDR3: TGTGCCATCAGTGACACGACCTACGAGCAGTACTTC.

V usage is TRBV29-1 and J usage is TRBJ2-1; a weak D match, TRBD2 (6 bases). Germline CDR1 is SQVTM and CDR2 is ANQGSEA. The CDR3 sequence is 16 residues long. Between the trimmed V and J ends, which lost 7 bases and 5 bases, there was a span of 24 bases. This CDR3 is CSARGNTKGSNNEQFF. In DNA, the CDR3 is TGCAGCGCCCGCGGGAATACCAAAGGGAGTAACAATGAGCAGTTCTTC.

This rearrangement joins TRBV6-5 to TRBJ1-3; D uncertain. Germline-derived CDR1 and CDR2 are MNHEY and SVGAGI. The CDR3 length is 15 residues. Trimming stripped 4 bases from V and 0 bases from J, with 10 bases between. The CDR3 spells CASSLTHLSGNTIYF. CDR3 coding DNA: TGTGCCAGCAGTTTGACACACCTCTCTGGAAACACCATATATTTT.

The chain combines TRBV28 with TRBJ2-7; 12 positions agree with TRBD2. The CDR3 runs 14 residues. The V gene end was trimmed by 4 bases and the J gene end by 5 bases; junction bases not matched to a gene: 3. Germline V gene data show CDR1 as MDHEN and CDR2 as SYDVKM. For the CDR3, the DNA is TGTGCCAGCAGTTCATCTAGCGGGGGGGACGAGCAGTACTTC. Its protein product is CASSSSSGGDEQYF. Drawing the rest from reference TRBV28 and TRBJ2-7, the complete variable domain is DVKVTQSSRYLVKRTGEKVFLECVQDMDHENMFWYRQDPGLGLRLIYFSYDVKMKEKGDIPEGYSVSREKKERFSLILESASTNQTSMYLCASSSSSGGDEQYFGPGTRLTVT.

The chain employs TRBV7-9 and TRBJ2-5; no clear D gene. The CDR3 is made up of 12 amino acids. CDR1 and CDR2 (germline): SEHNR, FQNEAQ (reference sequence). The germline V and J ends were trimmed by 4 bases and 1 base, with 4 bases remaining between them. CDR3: CASSWIQETQYF. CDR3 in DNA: TGTGCCAGCAGCTGGATCCAAGAGACCCAGTACTTC.

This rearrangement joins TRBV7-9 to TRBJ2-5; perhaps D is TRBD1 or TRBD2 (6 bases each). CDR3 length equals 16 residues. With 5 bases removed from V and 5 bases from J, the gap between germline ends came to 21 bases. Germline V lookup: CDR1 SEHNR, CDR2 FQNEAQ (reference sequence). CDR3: CASSPPFRVGGETQYF. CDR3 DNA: TGTGCCAGCAGCCCCCCCTTCAGGGTAGGGGGGGAGACCCAGTACTTC. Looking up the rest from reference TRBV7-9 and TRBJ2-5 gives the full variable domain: DTGVSQNPRHKITKRGQNVTFRCDPISEHNRLYWYRQTLGQGPEFLTYFQNEAQLEKSRLLSDRFSAERPKGSFSTLEIQRTEQGDSAMYLCASSPPFRVGGETQYFGPGTRLLVL.

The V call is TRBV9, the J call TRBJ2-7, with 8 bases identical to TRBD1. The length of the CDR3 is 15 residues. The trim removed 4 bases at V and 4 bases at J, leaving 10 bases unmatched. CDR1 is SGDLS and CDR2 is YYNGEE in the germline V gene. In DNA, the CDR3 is TGTGCCAGCAGCCCCTTCGACAGGGGATCTTACGAGCAGTACTTC. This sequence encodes CASSPFDRGSYEQYF.

The CDR3 DNA reads as TGCGCCAGCAGCTTATACAAAAATTCACCCCTCCACTTT. This sequence encodes CASSLYKNSPLHF. The chain joins TRBV5-1 to TRBJ1-6, with unresolved D. Per germline, CDR1 SGHRS and CDR2 YFSETQ. Trimming left V 2 bases short and J 7 bases short, with 7 bases between. This CDR3 is built from 13 residues.

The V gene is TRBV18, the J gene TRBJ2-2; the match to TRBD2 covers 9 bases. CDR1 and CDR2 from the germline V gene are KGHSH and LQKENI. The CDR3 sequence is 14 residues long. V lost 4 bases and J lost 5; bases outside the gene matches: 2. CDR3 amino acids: CASSQAGGTGELFF. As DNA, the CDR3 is TGTGCCAGCTCACAAGCGGGAGGTACCGGGGAGCTGTTTTTT.

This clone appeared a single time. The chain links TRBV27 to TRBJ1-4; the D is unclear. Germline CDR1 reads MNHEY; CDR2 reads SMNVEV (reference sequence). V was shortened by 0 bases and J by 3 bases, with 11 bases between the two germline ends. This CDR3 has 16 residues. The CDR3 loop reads CASSLSWGRSNEKLFF. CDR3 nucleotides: TGTGCCAGCAGTTTATCATGGGGAAGATCTAATGAAAAACTGTTTTTT.

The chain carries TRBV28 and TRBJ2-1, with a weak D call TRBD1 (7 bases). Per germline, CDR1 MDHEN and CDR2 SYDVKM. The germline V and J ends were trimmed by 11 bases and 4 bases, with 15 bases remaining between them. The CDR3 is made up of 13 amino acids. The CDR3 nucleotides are TGTGCCGTCAGGGGGGAGACGTACAATGAGCAGTTCTTC. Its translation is CAVRGETYNEQFF.

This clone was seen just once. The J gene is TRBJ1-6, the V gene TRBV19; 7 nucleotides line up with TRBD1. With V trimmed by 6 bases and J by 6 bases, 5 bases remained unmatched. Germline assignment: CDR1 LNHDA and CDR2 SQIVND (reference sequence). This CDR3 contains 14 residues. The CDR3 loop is CASRSGTVNSPLHF. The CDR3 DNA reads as TGTGCCAGTAGGTCCGGGACAGTTAATTCACCCCTCCACTTT.

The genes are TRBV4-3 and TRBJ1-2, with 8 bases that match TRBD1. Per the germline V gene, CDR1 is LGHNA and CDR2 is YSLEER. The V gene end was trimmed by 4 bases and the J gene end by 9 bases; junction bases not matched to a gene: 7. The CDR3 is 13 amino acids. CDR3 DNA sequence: TGCGCCAGCAGCCGATCGGGACAGGTTAGCTACACCTTC. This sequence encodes CASSRSGQVSYTF.

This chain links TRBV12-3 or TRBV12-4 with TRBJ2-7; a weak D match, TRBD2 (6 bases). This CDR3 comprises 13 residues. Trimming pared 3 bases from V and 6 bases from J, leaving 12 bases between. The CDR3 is CASSFVLATEQYF. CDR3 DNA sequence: TGTGCCAGCAGTTTTGTACTAGCTACCGAGCAGTACTTC.

CDR3 bases: TGTGCCATCAGAGAGGTATTGGGACAGGGTAAACAGACCCAGTACTTC. It is translated as CAIREVLGQGKQTQYF. V usage is TRBV10-3 and J usage is TRBJ2-5; 9 nucleotides agree with TRBD1. CDR3 length: 16 residues. Germline V gene lookup returns CDR1 ENHRY and CDR2 SYGVKD. The V and J ends lost 6 bases and 6 bases, in that order; junction bases with no gene match: 14.

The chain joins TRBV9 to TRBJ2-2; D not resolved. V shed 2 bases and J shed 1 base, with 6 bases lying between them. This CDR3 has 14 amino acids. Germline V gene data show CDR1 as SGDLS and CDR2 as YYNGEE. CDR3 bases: TGTGCCAGCAGCGTGTACGGGAACACCGGGGAGCTGTTTTTT. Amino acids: CASSVYGNTGELFF.

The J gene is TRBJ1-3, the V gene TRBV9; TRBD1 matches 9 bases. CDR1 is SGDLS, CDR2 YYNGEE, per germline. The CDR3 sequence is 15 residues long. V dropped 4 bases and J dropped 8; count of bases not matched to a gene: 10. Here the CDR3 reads CASSLEDRGRHTIYF. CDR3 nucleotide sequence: TGTGCCAGCAGCCTAGAGGACAGGGGAAGGCACACCATATATTTT.

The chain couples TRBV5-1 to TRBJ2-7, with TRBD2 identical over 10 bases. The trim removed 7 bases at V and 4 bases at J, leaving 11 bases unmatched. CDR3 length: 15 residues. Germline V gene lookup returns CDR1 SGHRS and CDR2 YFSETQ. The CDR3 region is CASGGLAEGLYEQYF. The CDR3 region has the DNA TGCGCCAGCGGTGGACTAGCGGAGGGACTTTACGAGCAGTACTTC.